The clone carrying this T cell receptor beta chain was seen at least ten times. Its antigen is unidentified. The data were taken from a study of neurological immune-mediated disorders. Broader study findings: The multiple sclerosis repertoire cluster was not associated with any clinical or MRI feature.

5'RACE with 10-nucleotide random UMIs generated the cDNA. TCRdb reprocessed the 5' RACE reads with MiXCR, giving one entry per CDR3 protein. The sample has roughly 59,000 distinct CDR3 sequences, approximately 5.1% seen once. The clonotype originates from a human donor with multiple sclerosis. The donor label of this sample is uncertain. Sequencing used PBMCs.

The CDR3 loop reads CSAPGLAGKNPYNEQFF. The CDR3 DNA reads as TGCAGTGCCCCCGGACTAGCGGGGAAAAATCCCTACAATGAGCAGTTCTTC. The chain joins TRBV20-1 to TRBJ2-1; 12 bases agree with TRBD2. This CDR3 has 17 residues. J lost 2 bases, V lost 6 bases, and 11 bases had no gene match. Germline V lookup: CDR1 DFQATT, CDR2 SNEGSKA (reference sequence).